This TCR beta chain was found in a study of shared T cell receptors in the human thymus. Trimming at V came to 6 bases and at J to 7 bases, leaving 17 bases not matched to a gene. The CDR3 is made up of 16 amino acids. Germline V gene data show CDR1 as MDHEN and CDR2 as SYDVKM. Produced via immunoSEQ multiplex PCR; TCRdb's table is partial and in-frame only. This table has fewer than 700,000 clones, around 89% appearing once. These data were also filed under a second study, of human thymus T cells. Turning to that study: Corrective heart surgery yielded resections, and these provided the thymus tissue. Related research reported highly overlapping thymic repertoires among unrelated individuals.

V is TRBV28 and J is TRBJ2-7; 8 positions agree with TRBD2. The material sequenced was thymocytes. This receptor was obtained from a boy in the first two years of life with a congenital heart defect. The DNA of the CDR3 is TGTGCCAGCAGGCGCTCCGAGCGGGGGAACTCCGGGGAGCAGTACTTC. It encodes CASRRSERGNSGEQYF. Based on the CDR3 plus reference TRBV28 and TRBJ2-7, the full variable domain is DVKVTQSSRYLVKRTGEKVFLECVQDMDHENMFWYRQDPGLGLRLIYFSYDVKMKEKGDIPEGYSVSREKKERFSLILESASTNQTSMYLCASRRSERGNSGEQYFGPGTRLTVT.